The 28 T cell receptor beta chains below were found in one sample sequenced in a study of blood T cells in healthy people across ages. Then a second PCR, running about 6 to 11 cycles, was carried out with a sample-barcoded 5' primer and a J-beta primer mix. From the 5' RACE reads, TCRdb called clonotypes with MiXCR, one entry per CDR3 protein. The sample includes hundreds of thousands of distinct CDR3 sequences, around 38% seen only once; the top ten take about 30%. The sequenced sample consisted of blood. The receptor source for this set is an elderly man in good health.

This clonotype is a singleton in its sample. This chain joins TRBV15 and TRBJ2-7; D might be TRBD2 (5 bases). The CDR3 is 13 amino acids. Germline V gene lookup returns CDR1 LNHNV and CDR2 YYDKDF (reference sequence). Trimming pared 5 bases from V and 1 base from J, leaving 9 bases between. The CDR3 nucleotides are TGTGCCACCAGCCTGGAGCGGTCCTACGAGCAGTACTTC. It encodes CATSLERSYEQYF.

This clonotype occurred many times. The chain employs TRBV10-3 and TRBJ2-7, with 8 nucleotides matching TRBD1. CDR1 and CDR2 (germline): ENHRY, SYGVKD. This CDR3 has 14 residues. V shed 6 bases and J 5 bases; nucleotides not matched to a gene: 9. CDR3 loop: CAISSTGGVNEQYF. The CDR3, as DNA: TGTGCCATCAGCAGTACAGGGGGTGTAAACGAGCAGTACTTC.

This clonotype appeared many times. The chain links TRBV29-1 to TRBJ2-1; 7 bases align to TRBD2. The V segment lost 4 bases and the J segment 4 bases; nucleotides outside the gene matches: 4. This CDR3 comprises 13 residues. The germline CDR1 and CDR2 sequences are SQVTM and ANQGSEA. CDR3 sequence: CSVGLGGYNEQFF. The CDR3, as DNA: TGCAGCGTTGGTCTGGGGGGGTACAATGAGCAGTTCTTC.

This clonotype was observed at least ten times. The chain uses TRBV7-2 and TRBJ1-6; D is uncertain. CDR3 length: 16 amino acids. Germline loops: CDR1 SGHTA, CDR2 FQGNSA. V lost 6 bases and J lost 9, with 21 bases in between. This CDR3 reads CASRETAGISGSPLHF. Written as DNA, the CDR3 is TGTGCCAGCAGAGAAACCGCCGGGATTTCGGGTTCACCCCTCCACTTT. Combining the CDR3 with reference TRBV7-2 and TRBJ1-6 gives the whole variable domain GAGVSQSPSNKVTEKGKDVELRCDPISGHTALYWYRQSLGQGLEFLIYFQGNSAPDKSGLPSDRFSAERTGGSVSTLTIQRTQQEDSAVYLCASRETAGISGSPLHFGNGTRLTVT.

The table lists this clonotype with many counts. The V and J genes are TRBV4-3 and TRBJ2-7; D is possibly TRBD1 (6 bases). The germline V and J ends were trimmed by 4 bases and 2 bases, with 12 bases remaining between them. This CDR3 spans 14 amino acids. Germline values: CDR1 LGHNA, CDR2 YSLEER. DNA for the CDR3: TGCGCCAGCAGCCCCGTACAGGGAACCTACGAGCAGTACTTC. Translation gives CASSPVQGTYEQYF.

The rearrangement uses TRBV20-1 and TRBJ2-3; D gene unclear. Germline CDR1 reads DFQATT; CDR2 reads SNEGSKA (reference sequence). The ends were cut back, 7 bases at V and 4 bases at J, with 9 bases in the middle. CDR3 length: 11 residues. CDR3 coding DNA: TGCAGTGTTTACCCCTCAGATACGCAGTATTTT. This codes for CSVYPSDTQYF.

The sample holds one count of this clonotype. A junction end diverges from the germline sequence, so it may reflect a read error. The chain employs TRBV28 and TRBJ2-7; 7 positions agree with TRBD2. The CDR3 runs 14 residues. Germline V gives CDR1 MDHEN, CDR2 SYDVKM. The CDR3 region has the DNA TGTGCCTGCAGACGGACTAGAGCCTCCTACGAGCAGTACTTC. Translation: CACRRTRASYEQYF.

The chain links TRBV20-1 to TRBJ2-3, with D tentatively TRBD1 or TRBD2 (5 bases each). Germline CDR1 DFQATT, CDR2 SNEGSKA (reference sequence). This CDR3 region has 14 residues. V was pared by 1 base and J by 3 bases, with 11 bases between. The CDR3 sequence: CSARVQGGTDTQYF. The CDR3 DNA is TGCAGTGCTAGAGTCCAGGGCGGGACAGATACGCAGTATTTT.

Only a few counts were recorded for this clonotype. The CDR3 is CASSLRVRGDGDTQYF. As DNA, the CDR3 is TGTGCCAGCAGTTTACGGGTTCGGGGGGACGGCGATACGCAGTATTTT. The chain employs TRBV12-3 or TRBV12-4 and TRBJ2-3, with 7 bases lining up with TRBD2. The CDR3 runs 16 residues. The V segment lost 2 bases and the J segment 6 bases; nucleotides outside the gene matches: 11.

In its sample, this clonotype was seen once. CDR3 residues: CSASVWETEAFF. CDR3 coding DNA: TGCAGTGCTAGTGTCTGGGAGACTGAAGCTTTCTTT. The chain combines TRBV20-1 with TRBJ1-1; no clear D gene. CDR1 DFQATT and CDR2 SNEGSKA come from the germline V gene (reference sequence). The CDR3 length is 12 residues. Trimming shortened V by 3 bases and J by 5 bases, and 10 bases separated the two germline ends.

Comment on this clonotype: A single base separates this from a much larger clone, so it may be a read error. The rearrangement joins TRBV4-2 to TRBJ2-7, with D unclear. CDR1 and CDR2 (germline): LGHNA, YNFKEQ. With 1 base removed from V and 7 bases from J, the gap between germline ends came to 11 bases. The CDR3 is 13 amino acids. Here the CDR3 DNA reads TGTGCCAGCAGCCAAGGAGCCACCAGGGAGCAGTACTTC. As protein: CASSQGATREQYF.

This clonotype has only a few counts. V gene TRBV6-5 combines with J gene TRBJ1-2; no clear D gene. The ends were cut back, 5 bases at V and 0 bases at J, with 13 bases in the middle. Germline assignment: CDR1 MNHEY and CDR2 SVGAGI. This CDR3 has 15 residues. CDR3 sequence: CASSLTDGSNYGYTF. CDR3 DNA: TGTGCCAGCAGTCTCACCGACGGATCTAACTATGGCTACACCTTC.

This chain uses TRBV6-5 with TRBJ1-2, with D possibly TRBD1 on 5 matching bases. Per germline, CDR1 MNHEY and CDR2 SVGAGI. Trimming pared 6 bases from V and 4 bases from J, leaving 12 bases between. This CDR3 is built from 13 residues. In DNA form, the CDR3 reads TGTGCCAGCAGCCCAGGACACAGCTATGGCTACACCTTC. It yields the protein CASSPGHSYGYTF.

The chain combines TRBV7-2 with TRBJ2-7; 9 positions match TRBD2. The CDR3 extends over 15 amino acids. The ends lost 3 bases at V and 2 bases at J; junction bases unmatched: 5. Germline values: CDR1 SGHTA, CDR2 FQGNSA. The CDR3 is CASSLQAGGPYEQYF. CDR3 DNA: TGTGCCAGCAGCTTGCAAGCGGGGGGTCCCTACGAGCAGTACTTC.

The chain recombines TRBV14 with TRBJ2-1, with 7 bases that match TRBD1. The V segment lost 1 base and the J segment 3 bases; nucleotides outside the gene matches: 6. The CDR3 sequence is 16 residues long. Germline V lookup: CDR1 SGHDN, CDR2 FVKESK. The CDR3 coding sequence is TGTGCCAGCAGCCAAGTAAATGACAGGGACTACAATGAGCAGTTCTTC. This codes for CASSQVNDRDYNEQFF.

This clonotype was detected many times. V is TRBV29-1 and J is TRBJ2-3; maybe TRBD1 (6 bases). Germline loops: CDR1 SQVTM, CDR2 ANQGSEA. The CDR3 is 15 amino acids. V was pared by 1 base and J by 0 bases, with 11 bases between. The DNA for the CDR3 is TGCAGCGTTGAAGGTGACAGGCACAGCACAGATACGCAGTATTTT. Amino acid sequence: CSVEGDRHSTDTQYF.

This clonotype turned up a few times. CDR3 coding DNA: TGTGCCAGCAGCTTCGACCAGGGAAGCAATCAGCCCCAGCATTTT. Its protein product is CASSFDQGSNQPQHF. The V gene is TRBV11-2, the J gene TRBJ1-5; possible D gene TRBD1, 5 bases. Germline lookup yields CDR1 SGHAT and CDR2 FQNNGV. V lost 3 bases and J 1 base, leaving 10 bases between the germline ends. The CDR3 has 15 amino acids.

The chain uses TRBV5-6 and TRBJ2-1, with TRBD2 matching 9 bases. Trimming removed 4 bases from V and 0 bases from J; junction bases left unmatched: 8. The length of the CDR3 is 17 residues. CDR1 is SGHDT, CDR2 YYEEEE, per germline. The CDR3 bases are TGTGCCAGCAGCGTGCGACTAGCGGTAAGCTCCTACAATGAGCAGTTCTTC. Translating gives CASSVRLAVSSYNEQFF.

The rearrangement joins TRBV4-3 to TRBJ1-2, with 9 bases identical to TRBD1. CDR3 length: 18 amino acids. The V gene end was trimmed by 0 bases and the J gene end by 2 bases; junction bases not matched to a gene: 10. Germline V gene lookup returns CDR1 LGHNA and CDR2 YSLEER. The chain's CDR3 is CASSQDARGQGTNYGYTF. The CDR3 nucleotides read TGCGCCAGCAGCCAAGATGCAAGAGGACAGGGGACCAACTATGGCTACACCTTC.

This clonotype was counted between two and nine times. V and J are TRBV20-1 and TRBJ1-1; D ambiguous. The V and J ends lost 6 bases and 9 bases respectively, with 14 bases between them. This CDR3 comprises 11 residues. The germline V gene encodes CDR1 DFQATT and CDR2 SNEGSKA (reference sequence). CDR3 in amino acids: CSAILETKAFF. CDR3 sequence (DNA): TGCAGTGCCATATTGGAGACTAAAGCTTTCTTT.

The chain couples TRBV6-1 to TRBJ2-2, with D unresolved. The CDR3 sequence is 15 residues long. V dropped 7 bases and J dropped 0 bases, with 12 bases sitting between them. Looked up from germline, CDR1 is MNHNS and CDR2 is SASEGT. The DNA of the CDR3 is TGTGCCAGCAAGGGTCCGAATTCGAACACCGGGGAGCTGTTTTTT. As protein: CASKGPNSNTGELFF.

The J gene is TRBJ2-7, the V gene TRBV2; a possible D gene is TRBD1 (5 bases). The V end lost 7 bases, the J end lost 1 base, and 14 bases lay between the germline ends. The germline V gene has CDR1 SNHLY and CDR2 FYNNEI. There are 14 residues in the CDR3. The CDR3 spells CASIKAAGSYEQYF. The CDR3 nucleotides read TGTGCCAGCATTAAGGCTGCAGGGTCCTACGAGCAGTACTTC.

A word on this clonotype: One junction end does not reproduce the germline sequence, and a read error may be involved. CDR3 nucleotide sequence: TGTACCAGCATCAGGGCGAACACCGGGGAGCTGTTTTTT. It yields the protein CTSIRANTGELFF. The V gene is TRBV7-8, the J gene TRBJ2-2; TRBD1 might be the D (5 bases). CDR1 is SGHVS and CDR2 is FQNEAQ in the germline V gene. This CDR3 spans 13 amino acids.

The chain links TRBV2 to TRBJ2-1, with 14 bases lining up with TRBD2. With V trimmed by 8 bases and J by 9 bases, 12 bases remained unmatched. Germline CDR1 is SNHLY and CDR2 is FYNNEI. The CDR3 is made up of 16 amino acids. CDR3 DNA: TGTGCCAGCTCCGTATTGGGACTAGCGGGAGTCGGTGAGCAGTTCTTC. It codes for CASSVLGLAGVGEQFF.

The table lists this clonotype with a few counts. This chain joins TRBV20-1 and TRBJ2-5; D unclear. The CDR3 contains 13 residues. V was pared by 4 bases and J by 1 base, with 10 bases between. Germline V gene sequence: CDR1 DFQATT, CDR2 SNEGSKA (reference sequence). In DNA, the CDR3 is TGCAGTGCTACCGGGCCCCCCCAAGAGACCCAGTACTTC. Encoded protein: CSATGPPQETQYF.

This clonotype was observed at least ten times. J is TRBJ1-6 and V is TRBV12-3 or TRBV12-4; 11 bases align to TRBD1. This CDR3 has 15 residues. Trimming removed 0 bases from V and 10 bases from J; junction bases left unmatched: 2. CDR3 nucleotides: TGTGCCAGCAGTTTAGCCGGGACAGGGGGGTCACCCCTCCACTTT. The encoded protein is CASSLAGTGGSPLHF.

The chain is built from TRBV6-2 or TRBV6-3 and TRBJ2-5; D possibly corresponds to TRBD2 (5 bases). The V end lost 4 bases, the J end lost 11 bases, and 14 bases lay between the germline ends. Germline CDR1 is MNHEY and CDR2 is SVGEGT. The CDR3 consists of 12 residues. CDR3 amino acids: CASSWDGSEQYF. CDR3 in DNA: TGTGCCAGCAGTTGGGATGGGAGTGAGCAGTACTTC.

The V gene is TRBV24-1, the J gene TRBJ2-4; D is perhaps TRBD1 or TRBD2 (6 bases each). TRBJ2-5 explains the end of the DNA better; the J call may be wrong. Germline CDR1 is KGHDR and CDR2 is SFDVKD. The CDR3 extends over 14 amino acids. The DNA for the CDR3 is TGTGCCACCAGTGATCGGGGGCAAAGGGAGACCCAGTACTTC. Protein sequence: CATSDRGQRETQYF.